These 11 T cell receptor beta chains were all obtained from the same sample, sequenced in a study of T cell clonality in common variable immunodeficiency. These TCRs are of unknown antigen specificity. Study-wide points: Fewer deletions and N-nucleotide insertions were reportedly seen in common variable immunodeficiency TCR beta sequences.

Clones were read by immunoSEQ multiplex PCR, and TCRdb kept only the in-frame ones, dropping some. The table lists tens of thousands of clones, with no singletons. What was sequenced was peripheral blood mononuclear cells. The receptors here all came from a human donor with common variable immunodeficiency.

This clone was seen repeatedly, ten times or more. The read ends 3 residues shy of where the CDR3 ends; the end is completed using the germline J gene. The rearrangement links TRBV18 to TRBJ2-1; no firm D call. The V end was cut by 3 bases, the J end by 0 bases, with 9 bases between. In germline, CDR1 is KGHSH, CDR2 LQKENI. There are 15 residues in the CDR3. CDR3 DNA (partial): TGTGCCAGCTCACCCCCGGGTAGCTCCTACAATGAG. This codes for CASSPPGSSYNE. The CDR3 in its entirety is CASSPPGSSYNEQFF.

There are many counts of this clone. Coverage ceases 3 residues before the CDR3 finishes, and the germline J gene fills in the end. The chain joins TRBV10-3 to TRBJ1-1, with TRBD1 matching over 7 bases. The CDR3 is 14 residues long. J gave up 0 bases and V 8 bases, and 6 bases lay outside the gene matches. CDR1 is ENHRY and CDR2 is SYGVKD in the germline V gene. CDR3 amino acids: CAIRQGPMNTEAFF. The CDR3 bases that were read are TGTGCCATCCGACAGGGCCCCATGAACACTGAA.

This clone came up a few times. The read ends 3 residues shy of where the CDR3 ends; the end is completed using the germline J gene. V and J are TRBV7-2 and TRBJ1-1; perhaps TRBD1 as D (5 bases). Germline CDR1 reads SGHTA; CDR2 reads FQGNSA. The CDR3 loop spans 17 amino acids. V shed 0 bases and J shed 4 bases, with 18 bases lying between them. This CDR3 is CASSLAQLAGGSTEAFF. The CDR3 DNA, read in part, is TGTGCCAGCAGCTTAGCCCAGCTTGCGGGGGGTAGCACTGAA. The variable domain in full, completed from reference TRBV7-2 and TRBJ1-1, reads GAGVSQSPSNKVTEKGKDVELRCDPISGHTALYWYRQSLGQGLEFLIYFQGNSAPDKSGLPSDRFSAERTGGSVSTLTIQRTQQEDSAVYLCASSLAQLAGGSTEAFFGQGTRLTVV.

This clone was counted ten times or more. The read halts 3 residues ahead of the CDR3 end, with the missing end drawn from the germline J gene. The chain has TRBV5-4 and TRBJ2-2, with unresolved D. Germline CDR1 is SGHNT and CDR2 is YYREEE (reference sequence). CDR3 length: 12 amino acids. The V and J ends lost 4 bases and 6 bases respectively, with 7 bases between them. The sequenced CDR3 bases are TGTGCCAGCAGCCCTTATCCCGGGGAG. It translates to CASSPYPGE. The CDR3 as a whole reads CASSPYPGELFF.

This clone showed up many times. Coverage ceases 3 residues before the CDR3 finishes, and the germline J gene fills in the end. V is TRBV19 and J is TRBJ2-5; maybe TRBD1 (6 bases). This CDR3 has 14 residues. The germline V gene encodes CDR1 LNHDA and CDR2 SQIVND (reference sequence). V lost 4 bases and J 5 bases, leaving 14 bases between the germline ends. CDR3 DNA (partial): TGTGCCAGTAGTACCGACAGGCTTTCGGAGACC. Protein sequence: CASSTDRLSET. The CDR3 reads in full as CASSTDRLSETQYF.

There are a few counts of this clone. The CDR3 extends 3 residues past the end of the read, so its final part is completed from the germline J gene. The chain couples TRBV7-9 to TRBJ1-3, with D unclear. The CDR3 contains 14 residues. Germline V gene data show CDR1 as SEHNR and CDR2 as FQNEAQ (reference sequence). The sequenced part of the CDR3 DNA is TGTGCCAGCAGCTTGGCGGGCGGAAATAGCGGG. This gives the protein CASSLAGGNSG. The CDR3 reads in full as CASSLAGGNSGIYF.

The sample holds many counts of this clone. From the germline J gene comes the end of the CDR3, since the read stops 3 residues before it. The chain couples TRBV7-6 to TRBJ1-1; 10 bases fit TRBD1. J gave up 5 bases and V 5 bases, and 14 bases lay outside the gene matches. This CDR3 contains 17 residues. The germline CDR1 and CDR2 sequences are SGHVS and FNYEAQ. Incomplete CDR3 DNA: TGTGCCAGCAGCCCCCGCGGGAGGCGGGACAGGGGAACTGAA. Translated, it gives CASSPRGRRDRGTE. The entire CDR3 reads CASSPRGRRDRGTEAFF.

With regard to this clone: Read data end 3 residues before the CDR3 end; the end is taken from the germline J gene. The rearrangement uses TRBV18 and TRBJ1-2, with D hard to call. V dropped 2 bases and J dropped 1 base, with 20 bases sitting between them. CDR3 size: 18 residues. Germline V gene sequence: CDR1 KGHSH, CDR2 LQKENI. The CDR3 bases that were read are TGTGCCAGCTCACCAGCCAGGCCCACGAAAACTTATAACTATGGC. The encoded protein is CASSPARPTKTYNYG. The CDR3, in full, reads CASSPARPTKTYNYGYTF.

A word on this clone: The read gets to within 3 residues of the CDR3 end, and the germline J gene fills in the rest. The chain couples TRBV7-3 to TRBJ1-6; no definite D call. Per the germline V gene, CDR1 is SGHTA and CDR2 is FQGTGA. V was clipped by 4 bases and J by 0 bases, with 4 bases between them. This CDR3 has 14 residues. The sequenced CDR3 bases are TGTGCCAGCAGCTCTAGCTCCTATAATTCACCC. Protein: CASSSSSYNSP. The entire CDR3 is CASSSSSYNSPLHF. The full variable domain, in which reference TRBV7-3 and TRBJ1-6 provide the parts outside the CDR3, is GAGVSQTPSNKVTEKGKYVELRCDPISGHTALYWYRQSLGQGPEFLIYFQGTGAADDSGLPNDRFFAVRPEGSVSTLKIQRTERGDSAVYLCASSSSSYNSPLHFGNGTRLTVT.

The table lists this clone with a few counts. A read error may account for a junction end that differs from germline. The read ends 3 residues shy of where the CDR3 ends; the end is completed using the germline J gene. The J gene is TRBJ1-6, the V gene TRBV18; a possible D gene is TRBD1 (6 bases). Germline loops: CDR1 KGHSH, CDR2 LQKENI. This CDR3 has 14 residues. Partial CDR3 DNA: TGTGCCAGCTCACCAGGACAGTATAATTCAACC. Translation gives CASSPGQYNST. The whole CDR3 sequence is CASSPGQYNSTLHF.

This clone turned up a few times. Incomplete CDR3 DNA: TGTGCCAGTAATTTGGGACAGAACTATGGC. This gives the protein CASNLGQNYG. The complete CDR3 sequence is CASNLGQNYGYTF. The rearrangement uses TRBV19 and TRBJ1-2; 7 bases line up with TRBD1. The CDR3 goes on 3 residues after the read ends, and that part is filled in from the germline J gene. Germline V CDR1 and CDR2: LNHDA, SQIVND (reference sequence). Trimming took 7 bases from V and 2 from J; bases not matched to a gene: 4. The CDR3 covers 13 residues.